These 20 T cell receptor beta chains share one sample of origin, sequenced in a study of blood T cell repertoires in COVID-19 (dated by TCRdb to the early 2020s). The library relied on the immunoSEQ multiplex PCR assay. Sourced from immuneACCESS, this table was stored by TCRdb with only in-frame sequences that have V and J called. A share of the clones is absent; for the studies checked, an unresolved V gene accounts for under half, and the remainder has no known explanation. The sample yields about 84,000 clones; 90% to 95% were counted once. The ten largest make up about 4.1% of the sample. The sequencing sample was made of peripheral blood. These receptors originate from a human donor with active COVID-19. The donor label of this sample is uncertain.

The chain is built from TRBV19 and TRBJ2-7; D call uncertain. The V gene lost 1 base and the J gene lost 1 base, with 11 bases spanning the gap. Germline loops: CDR1 LNHDA, CDR2 SQIVND (reference sequence). CDR3 length equals 15 residues. For the CDR3, the DNA is TGTGCCAGTAGTATAGGCATACTCCCTTCCTACGAGCAGTACTTC. It yields the protein CASSIGILPSYEQYF.

The V call is TRBV6-2 or TRBV6-3, the J call TRBJ2-5, with D unclear. The CDR3 spans 12 residues. V was shortened by 6 bases and J by 7 bases, with 12 bases between the two germline ends. The germline gives CDR1 MNHEY, CDR2 SVGEGT. The CDR3 DNA reads TGTGCCAGCAGCTCTTCTTTATTGACCCAGTACTTC. Encoded protein: CASSSSLLTQYF.

The V gene is TRBV5-1, the J gene TRBJ2-7, with D perhaps TRBD2 (7 bases). Per germline, CDR1 SGHRS and CDR2 YFSETQ. The length of the CDR3 is 16 residues. V was pared by 0 bases and J by 0 bases, with 13 bases between. CDR3 amino acids: CASSLGAGAPSYEQYF. As DNA, the CDR3 is TGCGCCAGCAGCTTGGGGGCGGGGGCTCCCTCCTACGAGCAGTACTTC. Filled out from reference TRBV5-1 and TRBJ2-7, the complete variable domain reads KAGVTQTPRYLIKTRGQQVTLSCSPISGHRSVSWYQQTPGQGLQFLFEYFSETQRNKGNFPGRFSGRQFSNSRSEMNVSTLELGDSALYLCASSLGAGAPSYEQYFGPGTRLTVT.

This clone has only one observation. The chain couples TRBV27 to TRBJ2-7, with 9 bases lining up with TRBD2. V was pared by 5 bases and J by 3 bases, with 8 bases of the junction left unmatched. CDR3 length: 15 amino acids. Looked up from germline, CDR1 is MNHEY and CDR2 is SMNVEV (reference sequence). CDR3 bases: TGTGCCAGCAGTCCAGGGAGCGGGAGGCGCTACGAGCAGTACTTC. Its translation: CASSPGSGRRYEQYF.

In this sample, this clone turned up once. The CDR3 sequence: CASSQESYKRPGGIKYEQYF. In DNA, the CDR3 is TGTGCCAGCAGCCAAGAAAGCTATAAACGGCCAGGGGGCATTAAATACGAGCAGTACTTC. V and J are TRBV3-1 (or the pseudogene TRBV3-2) and TRBJ2-7, with 8 bases aligning to TRBD1. Germline loops: CDR1 LGHDT, CDR2 YNNKEL (reference sequence). This CDR3 has 20 residues. The ends lost 0 bases at V and 4 bases at J; junction bases unmatched: 20.

This chain links TRBV10-1 with TRBJ2-7, with TRBD1 matching over 9 bases. The V gene's germline CDR1 is WNHNN and CDR2 SYGVQD (reference sequence). Trimming removed 0 bases from V and 6 bases from J; junction bases left unmatched: 6. The CDR3 totals 15 residues. DNA of the CDR3: TGCGCCAGCAGTGAGTCGGGACAGGGTAAGGGCGAGCAGTACTTC. Its protein product is CASSESGQGKGEQYF.

This clone was seen a few times. The V call is TRBV6-2 or TRBV6-3, the J call TRBJ2-7, with D perhaps matching TRBD2 (6 bases). V lost 6 bases, J lost 0 bases, and 24 bases lay in between. This CDR3 contains 18 residues. Germline V CDR1 and CDR2: MNHEY, SVGEGT. As DNA, the CDR3 is TGTGCCAGCAGCCCTCCTATTCCAAGGCTAGCGACCTCCTACGAGCAGTACTTC. This codes for CASSPPIPRLATSYEQYF.

The chain recombines TRBV18 with TRBJ2-5, with 13 bases lining up with TRBD2. There are 16 residues in the CDR3. CDR1 is KGHSH, CDR2 LQKENI, per germline. V was clipped by 2 bases and J by 4 bases; unmatched bases: 4. This chain's CDR3 is CASSPRTSGSGETQYF. CDR3 nucleotides: TGTGCCAGCTCACCAAGGACTAGCGGGAGCGGAGAGACCCAGTACTTC.

The rearrangement uses TRBV19 and TRBJ2-4, with 9 bases identical to TRBD1. Germline lookup yields CDR1 LNHDA and CDR2 SQIVND (reference sequence). The CDR3 is 13 residues long. The J segment lost 7 bases and the V segment lost 5 bases, leaving 3 bases of the junction unmatched. The CDR3, as DNA: TGTGCCAGTAGTCAGACAGGGGGGAACATTCAGTACTTC. Amino acids: CASSQTGGNIQYF.

This clone is a singleton in its sample. The gene calls are TRBV11-2 and TRBJ1-2; TRBD1 might be the D (5 bases). The CDR3 loop spans 15 amino acids. The V gene lost 5 bases and the J gene lost 0 bases, with 13 bases spanning the gap. Per germline, CDR1 SGHAT and CDR2 FQNNGV. CDR3 protein: CASSPLQVANYGYTF. As DNA, the CDR3 is TGTGCCAGCAGCCCGTTACAGGTTGCTAACTATGGCTACACCTTC.

This clone was observed once. The gene calls are TRBV4-1 and TRBJ2-7, with TRBD2 as a possible D gene (5 bases). Germline V gene lookup returns CDR1 MGHRA and CDR2 YSYEKL. There are 17 residues in the CDR3. V was shortened by 1 base and J by 6 bases, with 22 bases between the two germline ends. Here the CDR3 DNA reads TGCGCCAGCAGCCAAGGTTCATGGTGGACTCAGCAAGTCGAGCAGTACTTC. This gives the protein CASSQGSWWTQQVEQYF.

V is TRBV6-5 and J is TRBJ2-7, with D unresolved. The CDR3 covers 13 residues. V was cut by 4 bases and J by 2 bases, with 9 bases left in between. CDR1 MNHEY and CDR2 SVGAGI come from the germline V gene. The CDR3 DNA reads TGTGCCAGCAGTTTACAGAGAGCCTACGAGCAGTACTTC. Its translation is CASSLQRAYEQYF.

This clone was detected once. The chain joins TRBV5-1 to TRBJ2-5; TRBD1 is a possible D gene (6 bases). The CDR3 runs to 14 residues. Germline assignment: CDR1 SGHRS and CDR2 YFSETQ. Trimming removed 0 bases from V and 3 bases from J, with 9 bases in between. The CDR3 region is CASSLAWTEETQYF. Here the CDR3 DNA reads TGCGCCAGCAGCTTGGCTTGGACAGAAGAGACCCAGTACTTC.

This chain joins TRBV3-1 (or the pseudogene TRBV3-2) and TRBJ2-7, with TRBD1 matching 9 bases. Germline loops: CDR1 LGHDT, CDR2 YNNKEL (reference sequence). CDR3 length: 17 residues. V was clipped by 0 bases and J by 1 base; unmatched bases: 7. CDR3 nucleotides: TGTGCCAGCAGCCAAGACCGGACCGACAGGGGGTCCTACGAGCAGTACTTC. Translating it yields CASSQDRTDRGSYEQYF.

This clone was recorded once. For the CDR3, the DNA is TGTGCCAGCAGTATCGGACAGGTTTCCTACGAGCAGTACTTC. Its translation: CASSIGQVSYEQYF. V usage is TRBV6-5 and J usage is TRBJ2-7; 7 bases map to TRBD1. The V gene's germline CDR1 is MNHEY and CDR2 SVGAGI. V gave up 5 bases and J gave up 1 base; unmatched junction bases: 5. The CDR3 length is 14 residues.

Notes on this clone: One junction end does not reproduce the germline sequence, and a read error may be involved. The chain's CDR3 is CASSQASVTPSLF. CDR3 bases: TGCGCCAGCAGCCAAGCATCCGTGACTCCATCCCTCTTC. V is TRBV4-3 and J is TRBJ2-1; D not resolved. The CDR3 contains 13 residues. Per germline, CDR1 LGHNA and CDR2 YSLEER.

This chain links TRBV27 with TRBJ2-1, with TRBD1 identical over 9 bases. V was clipped by 2 bases and J by 2 bases; unmatched bases: 7. This CDR3 comprises 17 residues. Germline values: CDR1 MNHEY, CDR2 SMNVEV (reference sequence). DNA for the CDR3: TGTGCCAGCAGTTTAATCTTGGGACAGGGACCCTACAATGAGCAGTTCTTC. It specifies CASSLILGQGPYNEQFF.

The rearrangement links TRBV27 to TRBJ2-3; 8 bases align to TRBD1. The CDR3 loop spans 15 amino acids. Trimming removed 5 bases from V and 4 bases from J; junction bases left unmatched: 8. Germline lookup yields CDR1 MNHEY and CDR2 SMNVEV (reference sequence). The CDR3 protein is CASSPGTGIADTQYF. The CDR3 DNA sequence: TGTGCCAGCAGTCCGGGGACAGGTATAGCAGATACGCAGTATTTT.

The chain joins TRBV6-5 to TRBJ2-2; 9 nucleotides match TRBD1. V was clipped by 6 bases and J by 6 bases; unmatched bases: 8. CDR1 and CDR2 (germline): MNHEY, SVGAGI. The CDR3 sequence is 15 residues long. CDR3 region: CASSRDRASAGELFF. In nucleotides, the CDR3 is TGTGCCAGCAGCCGGGACAGGGCTAGCGCCGGGGAGCTGTTTTTT.

J is TRBJ2-1 and V is TRBV18; 7 bases align to TRBD1. V was clipped by 3 bases and J by 6 bases; unmatched bases: 8. Germline lookup yields CDR1 KGHSH and CDR2 LQKENI. CDR3 length: 15 residues. The CDR3 coding sequence is TGTGCCAGCTCACCCTCAAGTCGACAGGGCAATGAGCAGTTCTTC. Amino acids: CASSPSSRQGNEQFF.